This T cell receptor beta chain was retrieved from a study of control samples from healthy donors and cancer patients. Clones were sequenced by immunoSEQ multiplex PCR, and TCRdb holds only the in-frame ones, with some missing. The sample lists just over 150,000 clones; around nine tenths were seen once. This receptor was taken from a man aged 25-40 years in good health. The sequenced material came from blood.

Here the CDR3 DNA reads TGTGCCAGCAACAAAGAAAGAAACACCATATATTTT. It specifies CASNKERNTIYF. The chain uses TRBV4-2 and TRBJ1-3; no reliable D call. CDR3 length equals 12 residues. Trimming stripped 7 bases from V and 5 bases from J, with 9 bases between. Germline lookup yields CDR1 LGHNA and CDR2 YNFKEQ.